The source of this T cell receptor (beta chain) is a study of T cell repertoires in cytomegalovirus infection. Broader study findings: HLA-C-restricted CMV-specific TCR beta clonotypes were dominant in the ex vivo response.

V shed 1 base, J shed 9 bases, and the junction held 3 bases outside the gene matches. Germline assignment: CDR1 MNHNY and CDR2 SVGAGI (reference sequence). The CDR3 is 13 amino acids. TCRdb fed the reads into MiXCR, producing one record per CDR3 protein. The data show some 130,000 distinct CDR3 sequences, with approximately 8.8% seen just once and around 10% held by the top ten. This clonotype showed up many times. Its cognate antigen is unknown. The chain joins TRBV6-6 to TRBJ2-1, with 7 bases fitting TRBD1. The TCR originated in a human donor in good health (CMV status not recorded). Some clones in this sample may be carry-over from other donors' samples. Material for sequencing was PBMCs. The CDR3 DNA reads as TGTGCCAGCAGTTACTACGAGGGGGCTGAGCAGTTCTTC. Encoded protein: CASSYYEGAEQFF.